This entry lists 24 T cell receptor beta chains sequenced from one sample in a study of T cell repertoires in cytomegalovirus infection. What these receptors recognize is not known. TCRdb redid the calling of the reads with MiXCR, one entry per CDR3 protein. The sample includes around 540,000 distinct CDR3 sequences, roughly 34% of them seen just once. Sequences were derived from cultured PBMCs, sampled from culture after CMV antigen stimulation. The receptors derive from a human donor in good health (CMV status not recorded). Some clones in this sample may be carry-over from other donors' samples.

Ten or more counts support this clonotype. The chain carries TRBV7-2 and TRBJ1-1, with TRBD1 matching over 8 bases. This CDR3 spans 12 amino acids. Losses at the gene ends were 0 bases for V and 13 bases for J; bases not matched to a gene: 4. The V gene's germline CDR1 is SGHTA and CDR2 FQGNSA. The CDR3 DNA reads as TGTGCCAGCAGCTTAGCGCAGGGGGCGGGTTTCTTT. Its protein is CASSLAQGAGFF.

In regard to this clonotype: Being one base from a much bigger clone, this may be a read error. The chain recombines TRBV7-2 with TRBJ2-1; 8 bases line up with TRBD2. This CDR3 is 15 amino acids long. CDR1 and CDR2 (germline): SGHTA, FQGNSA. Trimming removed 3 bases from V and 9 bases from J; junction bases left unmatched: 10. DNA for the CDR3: TGTGCCAGCAGCTTTAGCGGGGTGGGAGAGGGTGAGCAGTTCTTC. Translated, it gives CASSFSGVGEGEQFF.

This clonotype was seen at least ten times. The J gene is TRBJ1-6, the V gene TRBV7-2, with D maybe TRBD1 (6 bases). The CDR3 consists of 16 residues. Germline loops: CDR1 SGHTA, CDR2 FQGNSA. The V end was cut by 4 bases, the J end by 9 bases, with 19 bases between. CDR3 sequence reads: CASSSRDIVESSPLHF. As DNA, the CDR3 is TGTGCCAGCAGCTCAAGGGACATTGTGGAGAGTTCACCCCTCCACTTT.

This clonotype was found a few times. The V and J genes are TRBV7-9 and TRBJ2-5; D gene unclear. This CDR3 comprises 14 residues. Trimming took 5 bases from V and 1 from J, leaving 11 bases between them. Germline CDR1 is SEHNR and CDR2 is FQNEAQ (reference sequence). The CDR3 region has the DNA TGTGCCAGCAGCCAAACTAAGGTCCAAGAGACCCAGTACTTC. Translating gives CASSQTKVQETQYF.

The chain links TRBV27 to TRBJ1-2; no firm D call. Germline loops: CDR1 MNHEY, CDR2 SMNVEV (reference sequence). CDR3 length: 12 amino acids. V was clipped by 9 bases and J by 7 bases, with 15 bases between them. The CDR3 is CASRFRFGGYTF. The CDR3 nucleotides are TGTGCCAGTCGATTTAGGTTTGGTGGCTACACCTTC.

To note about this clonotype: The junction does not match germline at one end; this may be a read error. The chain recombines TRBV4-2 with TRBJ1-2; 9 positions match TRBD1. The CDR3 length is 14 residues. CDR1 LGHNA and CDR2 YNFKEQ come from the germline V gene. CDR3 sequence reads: CASCHLDRGAGYTF. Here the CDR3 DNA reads TGTGCCAGCTGCCACTTAGACAGGGGGGCCGGCTACACCTTC.

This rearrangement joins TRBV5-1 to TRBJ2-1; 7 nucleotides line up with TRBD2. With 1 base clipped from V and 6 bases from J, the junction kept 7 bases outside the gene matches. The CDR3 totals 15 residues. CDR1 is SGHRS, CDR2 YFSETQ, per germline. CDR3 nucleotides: TGCGCCAGCAGCTTGCAGGGCGGGAGTGCCAATGAGCAGTTCTTC. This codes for CASSLQGGSANEQFF.

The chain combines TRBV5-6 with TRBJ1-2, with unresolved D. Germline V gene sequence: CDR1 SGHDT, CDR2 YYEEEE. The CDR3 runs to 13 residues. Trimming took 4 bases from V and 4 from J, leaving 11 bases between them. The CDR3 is CASSPFLGYGYTF. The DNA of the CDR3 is TGTGCCAGCAGCCCTTTTCTTGGCTATGGCTACACCTTC.

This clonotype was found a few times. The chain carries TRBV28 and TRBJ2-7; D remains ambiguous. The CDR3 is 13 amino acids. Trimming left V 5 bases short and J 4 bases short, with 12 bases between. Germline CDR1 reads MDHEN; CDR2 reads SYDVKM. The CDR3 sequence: CASSQTPLYEQYV. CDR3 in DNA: TGTGCCAGCAGTCAAACCCCGTTGTACGAGCAGTACGTC.

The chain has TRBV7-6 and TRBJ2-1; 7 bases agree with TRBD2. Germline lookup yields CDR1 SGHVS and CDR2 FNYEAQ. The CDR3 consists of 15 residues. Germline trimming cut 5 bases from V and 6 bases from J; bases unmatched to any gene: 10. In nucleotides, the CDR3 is TGTGCCAGCAGCACAAGGACTAGGCCCGGCAATGAGCAGTTCTTC. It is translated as CASSTRTRPGNEQFF.

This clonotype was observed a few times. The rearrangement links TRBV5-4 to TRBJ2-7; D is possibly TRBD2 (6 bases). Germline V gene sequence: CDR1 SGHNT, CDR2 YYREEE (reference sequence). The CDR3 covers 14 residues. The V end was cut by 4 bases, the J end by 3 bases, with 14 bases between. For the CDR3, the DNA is TGTGCCAGCAGCCGACTAGGCCCTTACTACGAGCAGTACTTC. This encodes CASSRLGPYYEQYF.

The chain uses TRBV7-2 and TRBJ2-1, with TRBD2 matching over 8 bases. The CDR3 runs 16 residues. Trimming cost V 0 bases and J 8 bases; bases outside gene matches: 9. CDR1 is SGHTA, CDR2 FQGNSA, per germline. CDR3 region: CASSLATSAGGDEQFF. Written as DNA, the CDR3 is TGTGCCAGCAGCTTAGCGACTAGCGCTGGGGGGGATGAGCAGTTCTTC.

CDR3 DNA sequence: TGTGCCAGCAGTCATGGGTTAGGGCACGGGGAGCTGTTTTTT. It translates to CASSHGLGHGELFF. The chain links TRBV27 to TRBJ2-2; D not resolved. V lost 5 bases and J lost 7, with 14 bases in between. The CDR3 covers 14 residues. Germline CDR1 MNHEY, CDR2 SMNVEV (reference sequence).

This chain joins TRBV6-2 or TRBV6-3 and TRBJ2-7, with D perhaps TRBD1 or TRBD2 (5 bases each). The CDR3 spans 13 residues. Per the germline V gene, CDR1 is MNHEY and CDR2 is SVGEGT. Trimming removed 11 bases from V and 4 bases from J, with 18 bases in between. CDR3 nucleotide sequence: TGTGCCCCCGGGGCTAACAGGAGGTACGAGCAGTACTTC. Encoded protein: CAPGANRRYEQYF.

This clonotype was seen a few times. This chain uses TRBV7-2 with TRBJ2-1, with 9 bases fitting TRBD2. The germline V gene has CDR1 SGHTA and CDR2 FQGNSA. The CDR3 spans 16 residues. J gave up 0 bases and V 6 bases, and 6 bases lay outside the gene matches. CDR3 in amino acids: CASRQTSGRSYNEQFF. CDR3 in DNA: TGTGCCAGCAGGCAGACTAGCGGTCGCTCCTACAATGAGCAGTTCTTC. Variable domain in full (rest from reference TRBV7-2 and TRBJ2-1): GAGVSQSPSNKVTEKGKDVELRCDPISGHTALYWYRQSLGQGLEFLIYFQGNSAPDKSGLPSDRFSAERTGGSVSTLTIQRTQQEDSAVYLCASRQTSGRSYNEQFFGPGTRLTVL.

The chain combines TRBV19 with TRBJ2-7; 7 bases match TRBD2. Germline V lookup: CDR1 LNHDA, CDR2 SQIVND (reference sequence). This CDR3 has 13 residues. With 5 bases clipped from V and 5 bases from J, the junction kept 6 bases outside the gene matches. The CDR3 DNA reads TGTGCCAGTAGTTGGGCGGGAGTCAACGAGCAGTACTTC. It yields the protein CASSWAGVNEQYF.

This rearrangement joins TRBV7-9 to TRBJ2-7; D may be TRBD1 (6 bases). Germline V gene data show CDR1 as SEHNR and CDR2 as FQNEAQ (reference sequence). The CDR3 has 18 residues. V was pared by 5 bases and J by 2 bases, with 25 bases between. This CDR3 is CASSLHVRPGQRTYEQYF. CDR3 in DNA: TGTGCCAGCAGCCTACACGTACGACCGGGACAAAGAACCTACGAGCAGTACTTC.

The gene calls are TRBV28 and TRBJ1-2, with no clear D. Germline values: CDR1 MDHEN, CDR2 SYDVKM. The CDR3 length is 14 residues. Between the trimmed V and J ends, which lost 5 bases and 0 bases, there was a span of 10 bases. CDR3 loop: CASSPAGTNYGYTF. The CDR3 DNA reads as TGTGCCAGCAGTCCCGCCGGGACTAACTATGGCTACACCTTC.

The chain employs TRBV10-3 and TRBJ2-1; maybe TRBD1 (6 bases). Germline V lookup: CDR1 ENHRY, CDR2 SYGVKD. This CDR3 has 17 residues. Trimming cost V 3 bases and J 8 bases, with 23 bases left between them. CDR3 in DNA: TGTGCCATCAGTGATCCCCACACGGGACAAAAATCCGATGAGCAGTTCTTC. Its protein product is CAISDPHTGQKSDEQFF.

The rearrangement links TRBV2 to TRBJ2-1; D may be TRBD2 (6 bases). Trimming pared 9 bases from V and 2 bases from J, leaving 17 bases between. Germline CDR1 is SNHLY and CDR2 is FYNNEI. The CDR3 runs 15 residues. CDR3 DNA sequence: TGTGCCAGTAGGCTAGCGCTTTCTCCCTACAATGAGCAGTTCTTC. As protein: CASRLALSPYNEQFF.

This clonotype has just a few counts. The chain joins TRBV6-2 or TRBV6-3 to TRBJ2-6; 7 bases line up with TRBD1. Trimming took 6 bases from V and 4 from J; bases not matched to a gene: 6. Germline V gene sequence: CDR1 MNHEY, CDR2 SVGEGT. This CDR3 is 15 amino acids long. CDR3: CASRPTGVGANVLTF. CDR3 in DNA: TGTGCCAGCAGGCCTACAGGGGTCGGGGCCAACGTCCTGACTTTC.

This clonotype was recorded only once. The CDR3 reads CASNAPAELLDTQYF. DNA for the CDR3: TGTGCCAGCAATGCCCCAGCAGAGCTTCTAGATACGCAGTATTTT. The chain uses TRBV6-6 and TRBJ2-3; D gene unclear. V was shortened by 7 bases and J by 5 bases, with 19 bases between the two germline ends. Per germline, CDR1 MNHNY and CDR2 SVGAGI (reference sequence). The CDR3 is 15 residues long.

The CDR3 is CASRTGGGYGYTF. CDR3 sequence (DNA): TGTGCCAGCAGAACTGGGGGCGGGTATGGCTACACCTTC. The chain is built from TRBV27 and TRBJ1-2; perhaps TRBD1 as D (6 bases). Deletions cut 6 bases from V and 5 bases from J, with 13 bases between. The CDR3 runs 13 residues. CDR1 is MNHEY, CDR2 SMNVEV, per germline (reference sequence).

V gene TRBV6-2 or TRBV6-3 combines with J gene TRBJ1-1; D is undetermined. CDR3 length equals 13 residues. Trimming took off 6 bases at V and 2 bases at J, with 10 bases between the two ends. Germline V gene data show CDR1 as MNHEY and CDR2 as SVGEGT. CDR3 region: CASSPTRNTEAFF. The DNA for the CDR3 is TGTGCCAGCAGCCCAACACGAAACACTGAAGCTTTCTTT.